Reported below is one T cell receptor beta chain. Its antigen is unidentified. Germline assignment: CDR1 MGHRA and CDR2 YSYEKL. V lost 1 base, J lost 1 base, and 8 bases stayed unmatched. This CDR3 contains 17 residues. This sample is drawn from a study of early T cells in non-severe SARS-CoV-2 infection. About the research overall: Sequencing of bulk RNA from unsorted whole blood was done, without chain pairing. Study findings and constraints: VDJdb-based annotation leaned toward anti-spike CD8 responses and missed private and CD4 specificities.

MiXCR, applied by TCRdb to the 5' RACE reads, yields one record per CDR3 protein. The sample has under 140,000 distinct CDR3 sequences; roughly 13% are singletons. This clonotype originated in an adult who was a healthcare worker with PCR-confirmed SARS-CoV-2 infection or an uninfected control (not recorded which). Source: whole blood, taken at baseline. This sequence joins TRBV4-1 and TRBJ2-3; 7 bases line up with TRBD1. CDR3 amino acids: CASSQGGAGGGTDTQYF. The CDR3 coding sequence is TGCGCCAGCAGCCAAGGTGGGGCAGGGGGTGGCACAGATACGCAGTATTTT.